This T cell receptor (beta chain) stems from a study of post-analysis software for immune sequencing data. The wider study: The courses of disease that were included comprised relapsing-remitting, secondary progressive and progressive-relapsing multiple sclerosis.

Study-level findings and limits: Significantly lower normalized Chao1 diversity was seen in multiple sclerosis patients than in controls. F measure grouped same-batch samples tightly together. Five TRBV segments, including TRBV5-6, TRBV5-1 and TRBV20-1, were more frequent in patients than controls.

As concerns this clonotype: Its antigen is not known.

Unique molecular identifiers featured in each of the TCR beta cDNA libraries. T cells, about 0.85 to 11 million of them, yielded some 500,000 cDNA molecules. A single record per CDR3 protein comes from TCRdb applying MiXCR to the PCR reads. The sample lists approximately 570,000 distinct CDR3 sequences, 44% occurring once. The CDR3 has 17 residues. Losses at the gene ends were 4 bases for V and 0 bases for J; bases not matched to a gene: 11. Germline CDR1 and CDR2: LGHDT and YNNKEL (reference sequence). Sequencing used blood. The rearrangement links TRBV3-1 to TRBJ2-7, with 8 nucleotides matching TRBD1. This receptor was identified in a girl aged 10-17 years with multiple sclerosis. The CDR3 spells CASSLRTGLRGSYEQYF. As DNA, the CDR3 is TGTGCCAGCAGCCTCCGGACAGGGCTTAGAGGCTCCTACGAGCAGTACTTC.